This T cell receptor beta chain was captured in a study of cytomegalovirus exposure and HLA in healthy donors. CDR1 LNHNV and CDR2 YYDKDF come from the germline V gene (reference sequence). V was cut by 5 bases and J by 4 bases, with 12 bases left in between. The CDR3 is 13 amino acids. The PCR ran on 60 Vbeta and 13 Jbeta primers. Profiling relied on immunoSEQ multiplex PCR, and the TCRdb table lists in-frame clones only, not all of them. The repertoire has about 180,000 clones, around 80% of them found once; the top ten carry under 5%. Sample: PBMCs. The genes are TRBV15 and TRBJ2-7; D is uncertain. The origin of this receptor is a man aged 18 to 35 in good health and CMV-seronegative. Here the CDR3 DNA reads TGTGCCACCAGCTCAGCGTCCGATTACGAGCAGTACTTC. It is translated as CATSSASDYEQYF.